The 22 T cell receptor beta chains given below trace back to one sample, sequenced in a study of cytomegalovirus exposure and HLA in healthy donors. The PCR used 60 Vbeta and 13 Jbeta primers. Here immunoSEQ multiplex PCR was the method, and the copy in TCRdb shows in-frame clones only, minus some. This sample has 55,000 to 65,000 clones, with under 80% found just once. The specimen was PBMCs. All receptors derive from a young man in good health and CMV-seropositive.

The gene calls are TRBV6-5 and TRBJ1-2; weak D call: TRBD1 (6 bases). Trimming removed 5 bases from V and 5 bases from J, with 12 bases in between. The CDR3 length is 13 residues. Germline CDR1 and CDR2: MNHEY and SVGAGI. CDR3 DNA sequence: TGTGCCAGCAGTGCGGACAGCGAATATGGCTACACCTTC. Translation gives CASSADSEYGYTF.

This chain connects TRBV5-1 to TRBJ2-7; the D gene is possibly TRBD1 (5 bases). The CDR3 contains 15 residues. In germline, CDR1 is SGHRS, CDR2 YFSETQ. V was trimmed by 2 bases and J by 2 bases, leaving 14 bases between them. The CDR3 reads CASSFLQGSTYEQYF. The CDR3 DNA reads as TGCGCCAGCAGCTTCTTGCAGGGATCAACCTACGAGCAGTACTTC.

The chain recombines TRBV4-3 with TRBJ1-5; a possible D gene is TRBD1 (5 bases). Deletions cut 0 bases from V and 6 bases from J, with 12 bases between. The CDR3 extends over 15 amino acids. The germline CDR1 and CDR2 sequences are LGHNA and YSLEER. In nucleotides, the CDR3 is TGCGCCAGCAGCCAAGATCTTGGTACAGGTCAGCCCCAGCATTTT. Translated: CASSQDLGTGQPQHF.

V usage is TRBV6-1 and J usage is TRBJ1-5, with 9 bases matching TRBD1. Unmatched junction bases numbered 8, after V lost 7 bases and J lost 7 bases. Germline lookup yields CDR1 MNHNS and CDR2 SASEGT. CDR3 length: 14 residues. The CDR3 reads CASIRTGGQQPQHF. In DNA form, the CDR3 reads TGTGCCAGCATTCGAACAGGGGGCCAACAGCCCCAGCATTTT.

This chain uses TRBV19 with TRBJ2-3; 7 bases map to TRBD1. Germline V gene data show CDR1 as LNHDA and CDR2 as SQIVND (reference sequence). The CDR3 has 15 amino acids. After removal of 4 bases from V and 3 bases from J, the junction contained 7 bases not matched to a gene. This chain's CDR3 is CASSSWDSGTDTQYF. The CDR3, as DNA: TGTGCCAGTAGTAGTTGGGACAGCGGTACAGATACGCAGTATTTT.

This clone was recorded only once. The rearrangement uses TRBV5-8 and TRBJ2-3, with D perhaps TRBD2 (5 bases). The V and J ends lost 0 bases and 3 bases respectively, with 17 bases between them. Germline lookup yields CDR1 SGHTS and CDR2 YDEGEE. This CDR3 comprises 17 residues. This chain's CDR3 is CASSLDVVGPGTDTQYF. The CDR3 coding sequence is TGTGCCAGCAGCTTGGACGTAGTAGGCCCGGGGACAGATACGCAGTATTTT.

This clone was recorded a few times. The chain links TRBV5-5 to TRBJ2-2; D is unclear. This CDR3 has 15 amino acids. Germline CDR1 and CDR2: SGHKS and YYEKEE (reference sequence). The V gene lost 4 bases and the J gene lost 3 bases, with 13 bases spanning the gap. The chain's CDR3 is CASSLSRMHTGELFF. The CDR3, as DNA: TGTGCCAGCAGCCTCTCGAGGATGCACACCGGGGAGCTGTTTTTT.

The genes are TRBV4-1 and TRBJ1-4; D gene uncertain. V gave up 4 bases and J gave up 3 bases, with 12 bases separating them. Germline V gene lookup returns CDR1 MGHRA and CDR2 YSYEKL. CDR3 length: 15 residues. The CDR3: CASSLRVGANEKLFF. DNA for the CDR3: TGCGCCAGCAGCCTCAGAGTGGGAGCTAATGAAAAACTGTTTTTT.

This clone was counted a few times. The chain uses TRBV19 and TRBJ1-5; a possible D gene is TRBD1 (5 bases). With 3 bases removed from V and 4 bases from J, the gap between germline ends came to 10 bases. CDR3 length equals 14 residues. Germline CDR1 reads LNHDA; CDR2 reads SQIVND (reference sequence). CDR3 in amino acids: CASSIPGGNQPQHF. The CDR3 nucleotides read TGTGCCAGTAGTATTCCCGGGGGGAATCAGCCCCAGCATTTT.

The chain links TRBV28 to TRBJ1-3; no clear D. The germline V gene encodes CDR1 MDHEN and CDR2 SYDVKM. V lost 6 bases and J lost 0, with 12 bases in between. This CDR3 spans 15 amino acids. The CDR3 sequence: CASRGGKISGNTIYF. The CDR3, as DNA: TGTGCCAGCAGGGGAGGAAAGATCTCTGGAAACACCATATATTTT.

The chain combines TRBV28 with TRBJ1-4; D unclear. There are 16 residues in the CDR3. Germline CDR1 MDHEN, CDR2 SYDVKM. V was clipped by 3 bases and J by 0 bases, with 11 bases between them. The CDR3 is CASSFSSRPTNEKLFF. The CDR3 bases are TGTGCCAGCAGTTTCAGTAGCAGACCAACTAATGAAAAACTGTTTTTT.

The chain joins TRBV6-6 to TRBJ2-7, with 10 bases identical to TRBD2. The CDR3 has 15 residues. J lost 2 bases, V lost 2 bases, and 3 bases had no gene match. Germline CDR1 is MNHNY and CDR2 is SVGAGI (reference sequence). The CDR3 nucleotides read TGTGCCAGCAGTTACGAGCGGGGGGGGGCCTACGAGCAGTACTTC. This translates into CASSYERGGAYEQYF.

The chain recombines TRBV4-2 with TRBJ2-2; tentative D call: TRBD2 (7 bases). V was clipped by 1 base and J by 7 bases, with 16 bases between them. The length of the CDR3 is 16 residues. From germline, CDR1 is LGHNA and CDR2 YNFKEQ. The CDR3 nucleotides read TGTGCCAGCAGCCAAGGTCTAGGGGGGGCCAGCGGGGAGCTGTTTTTT. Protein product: CASSQGLGGASGELFF.

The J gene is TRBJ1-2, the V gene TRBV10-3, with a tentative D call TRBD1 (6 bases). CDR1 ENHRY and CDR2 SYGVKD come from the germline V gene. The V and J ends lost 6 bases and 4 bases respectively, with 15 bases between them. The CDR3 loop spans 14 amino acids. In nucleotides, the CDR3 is TGTGCCATCAGCGGGGGCGGGAGAGTCTATGGCTACACCTTC. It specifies CAISGGGRVYGYTF.

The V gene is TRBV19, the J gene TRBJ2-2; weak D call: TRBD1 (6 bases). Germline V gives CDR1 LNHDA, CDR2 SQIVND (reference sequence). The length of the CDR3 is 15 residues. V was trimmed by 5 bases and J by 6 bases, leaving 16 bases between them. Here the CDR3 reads CASSPELRGPGELFF. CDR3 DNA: TGTGCCAGTAGTCCAGAACTCAGGGGACCCGGGGAGCTGTTTTTT.

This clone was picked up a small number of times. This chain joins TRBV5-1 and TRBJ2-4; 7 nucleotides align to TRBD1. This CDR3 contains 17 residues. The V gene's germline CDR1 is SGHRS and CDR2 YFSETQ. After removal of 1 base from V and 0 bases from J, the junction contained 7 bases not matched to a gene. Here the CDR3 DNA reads TGCGCCAGCAGCTTGAAGGGGACAGACCCAGCCAAAAACATTCAGTACTTC. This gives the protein CASSLKGTDPAKNIQYF.

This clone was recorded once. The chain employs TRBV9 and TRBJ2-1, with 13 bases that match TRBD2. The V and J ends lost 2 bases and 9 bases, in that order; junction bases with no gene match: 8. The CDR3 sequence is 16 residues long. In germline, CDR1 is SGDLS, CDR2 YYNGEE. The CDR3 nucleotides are TGTGCCAGCAGCGTGCAGACTAGCGGGGGGCCCCCTGAGCAGTTCTTC. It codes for CASSVQTSGGPPEQFF.

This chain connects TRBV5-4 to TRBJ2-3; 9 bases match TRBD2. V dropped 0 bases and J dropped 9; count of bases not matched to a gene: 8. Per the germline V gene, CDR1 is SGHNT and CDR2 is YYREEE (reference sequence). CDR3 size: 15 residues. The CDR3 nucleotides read TGTGCCAGCAGCTTGGAAGCGGGGGGCCCCCCAACGCAGTATTTT. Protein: CASSLEAGGPPTQYF. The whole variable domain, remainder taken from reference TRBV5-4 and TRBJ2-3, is ETGVTQSPTHLIKTRGQQVTLRCSSQSGHNTVSWYQQALGQGPQFIFQYYREEENGRGNFPPRFSGLQFPNYSSELNVNALELDDSALYLCASSLEAGGPPTQYFGPGTRLTVL.

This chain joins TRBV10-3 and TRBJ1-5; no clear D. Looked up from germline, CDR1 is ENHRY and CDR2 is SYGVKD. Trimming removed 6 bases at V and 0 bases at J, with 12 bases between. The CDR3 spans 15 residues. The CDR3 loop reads CAIRIQTNSNQPQHF. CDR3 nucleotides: TGTGCCATCAGGATACAAACCAATAGCAATCAGCCCCAGCATTTT.

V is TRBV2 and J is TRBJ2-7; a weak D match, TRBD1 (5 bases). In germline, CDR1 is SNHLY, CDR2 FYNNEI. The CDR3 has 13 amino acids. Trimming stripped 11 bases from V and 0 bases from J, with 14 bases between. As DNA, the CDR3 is TGTGCCCTAGGTAGGGGTGCCTCCTACGAGCAGTACTTC. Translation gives CALGRGASYEQYF.

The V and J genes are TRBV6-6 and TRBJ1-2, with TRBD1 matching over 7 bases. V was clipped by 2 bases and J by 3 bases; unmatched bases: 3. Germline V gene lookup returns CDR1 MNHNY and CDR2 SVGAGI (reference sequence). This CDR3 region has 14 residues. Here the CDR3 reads CASSYPGTDYGYTF. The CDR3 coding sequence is TGTGCCAGCAGTTACCCCGGGACAGACTATGGCTACACCTTC.

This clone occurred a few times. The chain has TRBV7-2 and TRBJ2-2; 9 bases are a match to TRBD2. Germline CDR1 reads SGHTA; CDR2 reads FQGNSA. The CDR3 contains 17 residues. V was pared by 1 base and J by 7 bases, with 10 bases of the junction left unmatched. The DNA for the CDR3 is TGTGCCAGCAGCTTAGTGTCTAGCGGGGCCAGGGGCGGGGAGCTGTTTTTT. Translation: CASSLVSSGARGGELFF.